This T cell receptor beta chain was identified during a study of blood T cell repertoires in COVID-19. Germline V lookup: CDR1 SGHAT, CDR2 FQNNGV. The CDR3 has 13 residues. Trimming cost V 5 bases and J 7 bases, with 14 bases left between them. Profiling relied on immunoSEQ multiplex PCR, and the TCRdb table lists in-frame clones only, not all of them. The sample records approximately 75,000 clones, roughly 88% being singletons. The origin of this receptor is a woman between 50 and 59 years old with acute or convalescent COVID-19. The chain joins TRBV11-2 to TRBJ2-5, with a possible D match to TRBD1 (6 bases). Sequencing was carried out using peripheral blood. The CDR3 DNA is TGTGCCAGCAGCCCCTCCCCAGGGGTGACCCAGTACTTC. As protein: CASSPSPGVTQYF.